These 25 T cell receptor beta chains were sequenced from one sample in a study of CD8+CD57+ T cells in acquired aplastic anemia. Template material for TCR beta VDJ and CDR3 profiling consisted of genomic DNA. TCRdb reprocessed the reads via MiXCR and lists one record per CDR3 protein. The sample carries roughly 290,000 distinct CDR3 sequences, 50% to 65% recorded once. It was patients with CD8+CD57+ cell expansion by flow cytometry who were chosen for sequencing. The sequencing input was sorted CD4+, CD8+, or CD8+CD57+ T cells (not recorded which) from PBMCs. Source of these receptors: a human donor with aplastic anemia.

J is TRBJ1-5 and V is TRBV7-9; 9 bases match TRBD1. The CDR3 is 17 residues long. With V trimmed by 1 base and J by 3 bases, 7 bases remained unmatched. Germline V gene data show CDR1 as SEHNR and CDR2 as FQNEAQ (reference sequence). In DNA form, the CDR3 reads TGTGCCAGCAGCTTAGGCGGACAGGGGCCCTACAATCAGCCCCAGCATTTT. Its translation: CASSLGGQGPYNQPQHF. Looking up the rest from reference TRBV7-9 and TRBJ1-5 gives the full variable domain: DTGVSQNPRHKITKRGQNVTFRCDPISEHNRLYWYRQTLGQGPEFLTYFQNEAQLEKSRLLSDRFSAERPKGSFSTLEIQRTEQGDSAMYLCASSLGGQGPYNQPQHFGDGTRLSIL.

Only one count was recorded for this clonotype. V usage is TRBV19 and J usage is TRBJ2-2; D is unresolved. This CDR3 region has 15 residues. Trimming left V 10 bases short and J 1 base short, with 16 bases between. Germline V gene lookup returns CDR1 LNHDA and CDR2 SQIVND (reference sequence). The CDR3 loop reads CATAGPHRNTGELFF. CDR3 nucleotides: TGTGCCACGGCAGGTCCGCACAGGAACACCGGGGAGCTGTTTTTT. Complete variable domain (other parts from reference TRBV19 and TRBJ2-2): DGGITQSPKYLFRKEGQNVTLSCEQNLNHDAMYWYRQDPGQGLRLIYYSQIVNDFQKGDIAEGYSVSREKKESFPLTVTSAQKNPTAFYLCATAGPHRNTGELFFGEGSRLTVL.

This clonotype was detected ten times or more. J is TRBJ1-1 and V is TRBV7-3; no definite D call. The length of the CDR3 is 13 residues. Germline V gene data show CDR1 as SGHTA and CDR2 as FQGTGA. With 5 bases removed from V and 1 base from J, the gap between germline ends came to 8 bases. CDR3 coding DNA: TGTGCCAGCAGCGAACAGAAGAACACTGAAGCTTTCTTT. It is translated as CASSEQKNTEAFF.

The V and J genes are TRBV20-1 and TRBJ1-2, with 7 bases fitting TRBD1. This CDR3 is built from 16 residues. The germline CDR1 and CDR2 sequences are DFQATT and SNEGSKA (reference sequence). The V segment lost 2 bases and the J segment 2 bases; nucleotides outside the gene matches: 11. The DNA for the CDR3 is TGCAGTGCTAGATCTCCACAAGGGGACAGCAACTATGGCTACACCTTC. Protein: CSARSPQGDSNYGYTF.

This clonotype has just a few counts. The chain has TRBV15 and TRBJ1-5; the D gene is possibly TRBD1 (6 bases). Trimming took off 0 bases at V and 7 bases at J, with 13 bases between the two ends. The CDR3 runs 15 residues. From germline, CDR1 is LNHNV and CDR2 YYDKDF (reference sequence). The CDR3 sequence: CATSRDLTGSQPQHF. In DNA form, the CDR3 reads TGTGCCACCAGCAGAGATCTTACAGGGAGCCAGCCCCAGCATTTT.

The gene calls are TRBV10-1 and TRBJ2-3, with 11 bases identical to TRBD1. From germline, CDR1 is WNHNN and CDR2 SYGVQD (reference sequence). CDR3 length: 19 residues. V shed 2 bases and J 3 bases; nucleotides not matched to a gene: 13. CDR3 sequence reads: CASSEPGQGGTHRTDTQYF. For the CDR3, the DNA is TGCGCCAGCAGTGAGCCGGGACAGGGGGGCACCCACCGTACAGATACGCAGTATTTT.

This clonotype has only a few counts. The J gene is TRBJ2-7, the V gene TRBV2; D may be TRBD1 or TRBD2 (5 bases each). Looked up from germline, CDR1 is SNHLY and CDR2 is FYNNEI. Trimming left V 3 bases short and J 6 bases short, with 24 bases between. The length of the CDR3 is 17 residues. The CDR3 region is CASSDLPTGDGASEQYF. The DNA of the CDR3 is TGTGCCAGCAGTGATTTGCCCACCGGGGACGGGGCGTCCGAGCAGTACTTC.

The rearrangement uses TRBV11-1 and TRBJ2-1; D possibly matches TRBD1 or TRBD2 (5 bases each). CDR1 is SGHAT, CDR2 FQDESV, per germline (reference sequence). V lost 2 bases, J lost 9 bases, and 11 bases lay in between. The CDR3 contains 13 residues. The CDR3 DNA follows: TGTGCCAGCAGCTTACTGGGGGTGGGTGAGCAGTTCTTC. It is translated as CASSLLGVGEQFF.

This clonotype was picked up many times. This chain's CDR3 is CASSRGQGSVTQYF. DNA of the CDR3: TGTGCCAGCAGTCGAGGACAGGGATCGGTGACCCAGTACTTC. The chain has TRBV6-5 and TRBJ2-5; 8 bases line up with TRBD1. V lost 5 bases and J lost 7; bases outside the gene matches: 9. The CDR3 is made up of 14 amino acids. Per the germline V gene, CDR1 is MNHEY and CDR2 is SVGAGI.

This clonotype was seen a few times. This chain joins TRBV7-8 and TRBJ1-1; D might be TRBD1 (5 bases). CDR3 length equals 15 residues. The V end was cut by 5 bases, the J end by 0 bases, with 13 bases between. CDR1 is SGHVS and CDR2 is FQNEAQ in the germline V gene. CDR3 nucleotide sequence: TGTGCCAGCAGCCGCCTAGGGACCATGAACACTGAAGCTTTCTTT. It codes for CASSRLGTMNTEAFF.

The chain has TRBV12-3 or TRBV12-4 and TRBJ1-1; TRBD1 matches at 12 bases. The CDR3 is 15 residues long. V dropped 8 bases and J dropped 7; count of bases not matched to a gene: 11. The CDR3 reads CASGQGGQGALEAFF. CDR3 in DNA: TGTGCCAGCGGTCAGGGGGGACAGGGGGCTCTTGAAGCTTTCTTT.

This chain joins TRBV19 and TRBJ2-3; D uncertain. V lost 4 bases and J 11 bases, leaving 10 bases between the germline ends. The CDR3 covers 11 residues. Germline V gene sequence: CDR1 LNHDA, CDR2 SQIVND (reference sequence). For the CDR3, the DNA is TGTGCCAGTAGTAGTGGCCATGAGCAGTATTTT. Translated: CASSSGHEQYF.

This clonotype was picked up many times. This chain connects TRBV3-1 to TRBJ1-1, with 7 bases that match TRBD1. The germline CDR1 and CDR2 sequences are LGHDT and YNNKEL (reference sequence). J lost 7 bases, V lost 1 base, and 6 bases had no gene match. CDR3 size: 14 residues. Here the CDR3 reads CASSQARDSYEAFF. The CDR3 coding sequence is TGTGCCAGCAGCCAAGCAAGGGACAGCTATGAAGCTTTCTTT.

This clonotype was seen repeatedly, ten times or more. The V gene is TRBV10-3, the J gene TRBJ2-1, with TRBD2 matching 15 bases. Germline V gene lookup returns CDR1 ENHRY and CDR2 SYGVKD. The CDR3 covers 16 residues. V was pared by 7 bases and J by 1 base, with 2 bases of the junction left unmatched. The DNA of the CDR3 is TGTGCCATCAAAGGGACTAGCGGGAGGTCCTACAATGAGCAGTTCTTC. Translating gives CAIKGTSGRSYNEQFF.

Notes on this clonotype: An end of the junction does not agree with germline; a read error may underlie this. This sequence joins TRBV24-1 and TRBJ2-1; D unresolved. The CDR3 covers 13 residues. Germline loops: CDR1 KGHDR, CDR2 SFDVKD. The CDR3 DNA reads as TGTGCCACCAGTGCTCCATTGCTTACCCGAAGCGTCTTC. It translates to CATSAPLLTRSVF.

In this sample, this clonotype turned up many times. The V call is TRBV4-1, the J call TRBJ1-6, with D maybe TRBD1 (5 bases). Per the germline V gene, CDR1 is MGHRA and CDR2 is YSYEKL. Trimming cost V 0 bases and J 6 bases, with 18 bases left between them. The CDR3 is made up of 18 amino acids. CDR3 amino acids: CASSQEGGAGRVNSPLHF. Here the CDR3 DNA reads TGCGCCAGCAGCCAAGAAGGAGGGGCTGGCAGGGTTAATTCACCCCTCCACTTT.

The gene calls are TRBV6-1 and TRBJ1-6; 8 bases match TRBD1. CDR1 and CDR2 from the germline V gene are MNHNS and SASEGT. The CDR3 runs 15 residues. V was clipped by 2 bases and J by 7 bases; unmatched bases: 4. CDR3 amino acids: CASSEKRQGNSPLHF. The CDR3, as DNA: TGTGCCAGCAGTGAAAAGAGACAGGGGAATTCACCCCTCCACTTT.

The V and J genes are TRBV7-9 and TRBJ1-1; D is perhaps TRBD1 (5 bases). CDR3 length: 14 amino acids. V was cut by 1 base and J by 9 bases, with 15 bases left in between. Per the germline V gene, CDR1 is SEHNR and CDR2 is FQNEAQ (reference sequence). CDR3 region: CASSLEGLGVQAFF. The CDR3 DNA reads as TGTGCCAGCAGCTTAGAAGGCTTGGGGGTTCAAGCTTTCTTT.

This clonotype was seen only once. This chain uses TRBV19 with TRBJ1-1; D gene ambiguous. The CDR3 loop spans 17 amino acids. The V gene's germline CDR1 is LNHDA and CDR2 SQIVND (reference sequence). Deletions cut 3 bases from V and 5 bases from J, with 22 bases between. The CDR3, as DNA: TGTGCCAGTAGTATTCTAGCGGAGGCCGGGGAGCTGACTGAAGCTTTCTTT. It specifies CASSILAEAGELTEAFF.

Written as DNA, the CDR3 is TGTGCCACCAGTGATTTAGGATTGGTTCAGTACTTC. Its translation: CATSDLGLVQYF. This chain links TRBV24-1 with TRBJ2-4; no clear D. The CDR3 is made up of 12 amino acids. Germline V gives CDR1 KGHDR, CDR2 SFDVKD. The V and J ends lost 1 base and 11 bases respectively, with 8 bases between them.

This rearrangement joins TRBV10-1 to TRBJ1-5; a weak D match, TRBD1 (6 bases). The CDR3 runs 15 residues. Between the trimmed V and J ends, which lost 6 bases and 2 bases, there was a span of 14 bases. Germline CDR1 reads WNHNN; CDR2 reads SYGVQD (reference sequence). As DNA, the CDR3 is TGCGCCAGCAGACTCAGGGGTATAGGCAATCAGCCCCAGCATTTT. This codes for CASRLRGIGNQPQHF.

The chain recombines TRBV5-1 with TRBJ1-4; D unclear. The CDR3 runs 13 residues. The V end lost 5 bases, the J end lost 8 bases, and 13 bases lay between the germline ends. The germline gives CDR1 SGHRS, CDR2 YFSETQ. The chain's CDR3 is CASSKDGGEKLFF. The CDR3 coding sequence is TGCGCCAGCAGTAAGGATGGCGGAGAAAAACTGTTTTTT. Using reference TRBV5-1 and TRBJ1-4 for the parts outside the CDR3, the full variable domain is KAGVTQTPRYLIKTRGQQVTLSCSPISGHRSVSWYQQTPGQGLQFLFEYFSETQRNKGNFPGRFSGRQFSNSRSEMNVSTLELGDSALYLCASSKDGGEKLFFGSGTQLSVL.

Note on this clonotype: Germline is not matched at one junction end, which may reflect a read error. This sequence joins TRBV20-1 and TRBJ2-5; maybe TRBD2 (5 bases). This CDR3 has 13 amino acids. Germline values: CDR1 DFQATT, CDR2 SNEGSKA (reference sequence). CDR3 amino acids: CGARRSPQETQYF. The CDR3 DNA sequence: TGCGGTGCTAGGAGGAGTCCCCAAGAGACCCAGTACTTC.

This rearrangement joins TRBV20-1 to TRBJ1-5, with 7 bases that match TRBD1. Germline V gene data show CDR1 as DFQATT and CDR2 as SNEGSKA (reference sequence). The V and J ends lost 6 bases and 5 bases, in that order; junction bases with no gene match: 7. This CDR3 comprises 13 residues. The CDR3 sequence: CSARWDRDQPQHF. The CDR3 DNA reads as TGCAGTGCCAGGTGGGACAGAGATCAGCCCCAGCATTTT.

The J gene is TRBJ1-4, the V gene TRBV6-5; 7 bases are a match to TRBD1. CDR1 MNHEY and CDR2 SVGAGI come from the germline V gene. J gave up 8 bases and V 2 bases, and 2 bases lay outside the gene matches. CDR3 length: 13 amino acids. The CDR3 region is CASSYGTAEKLFF. CDR3 nucleotides: TGTGCCAGCAGTTACGGGACAGCCGAAAAACTGTTTTTT.